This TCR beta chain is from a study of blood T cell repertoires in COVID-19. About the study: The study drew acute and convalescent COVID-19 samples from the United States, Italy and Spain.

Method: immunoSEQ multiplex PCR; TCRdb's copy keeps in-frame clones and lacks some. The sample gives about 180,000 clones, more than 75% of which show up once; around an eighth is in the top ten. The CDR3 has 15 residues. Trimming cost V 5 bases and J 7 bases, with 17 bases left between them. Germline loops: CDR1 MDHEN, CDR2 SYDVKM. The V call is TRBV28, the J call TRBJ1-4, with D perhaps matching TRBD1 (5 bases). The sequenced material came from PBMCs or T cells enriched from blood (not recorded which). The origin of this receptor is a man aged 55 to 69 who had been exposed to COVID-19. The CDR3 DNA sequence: TGTGCCAGCAGTAGGGGAAGGGCAGGGCGTGAAAAACTGTTTTTT. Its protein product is CASSRGRAGREKLFF.